The present entry profiles one T cell receptor (beta chain) with its context. This record comes from a study of control samples from healthy donors and cancer patients. Some clones are missing from TCRdb's copy, which holds only in-frame ones; the method was immunoSEQ multiplex PCR. The table shows 170,000 or so clones, with 85% to 95% occurring only once. Germline V gene sequence: CDR1 SGHRS, CDR2 YFSETQ. The CDR3 runs 18 residues. The germline V and J ends were trimmed by 4 bases and 1 base, with 23 bases remaining between them. The receptor was isolated from a young man in good health. Sequencing was carried out using blood. This sequence joins TRBV5-1 and TRBJ1-1, with D possibly matching TRBD1 (6 bases). CDR3 protein: CASSQRRQDLTRNTEAFF. CDR3 bases: TGCGCCAGCAGCCAGCGTAGACAGGACCTCACTCGGAACACTGAAGCTTTCTTT.